This T cell receptor beta chain was identified during a study of OX40 agonist ivuxolimab in advanced cancers. Turning to the study itself: From about 23 to 85 years was the age range, with a mean of 60 years, and around 83% were male.

With 3 bases clipped from V and 0 bases from J, the junction kept 4 bases outside the gene matches. The germline V gene has CDR1 PRHDT and CDR2 FYEKMQ (reference sequence). The CDR3 has 16 residues. Broader study findings: Relatively little clonal expansion, among the lowest observed, appeared in partial responders at 0.1-3.0 mg/kg. CD8+ T cells showed, on average, more clonal expansion than CD4+ cells. Still undetermined is the antigen specificity of the expanded peripheral T cells.

Sequenced by immunoSEQ multiplex PCR; TCRdb stores in-frame clones only, minus some. In the table there are 30,000 to 45,000 clones, approximately 87% of which are singletons. On this clone: What it recognizes is unknown.

J is TRBJ1-5 and V is TRBV13; TRBD1 agrees at 8 bases. This material consisted of CD4+ or CD8+ T cells sorted from blood, taken in a trial of the OX40 agonist ivuxolimab. The receptor was derived from an adult with an advanced solid tumor such as melanoma, head and neck, liver or kidney cancer. The CDR3 DNA sequence: TGTGCCAGCAGCTTTGGGACAGGTAATAGCAATCAGCCCCAGCATTTT. It is translated as CASSFGTGNSNQPQHF. The full variable domain, in which reference TRBV13 and TRBJ1-5 provide the parts outside the CDR3, is AAGVIQSPRHLIKEKRETATLKCYPIPRHDTVYWYQQGPGQDPQFLISFYEKMQSDKGSIPDRFSAQQFSDYHSELNMSSLELGDSALYFCASSFGTGNSNQPQHFGDGTRLSIL.